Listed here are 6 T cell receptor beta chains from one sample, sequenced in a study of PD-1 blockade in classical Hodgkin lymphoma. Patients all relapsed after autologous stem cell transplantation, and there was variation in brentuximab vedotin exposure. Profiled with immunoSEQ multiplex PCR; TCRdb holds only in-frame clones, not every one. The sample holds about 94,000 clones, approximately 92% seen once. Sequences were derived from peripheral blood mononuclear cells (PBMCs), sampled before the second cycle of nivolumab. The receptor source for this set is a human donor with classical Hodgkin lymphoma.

CDR3 DNA sequence: TGCGCCAGCAGCGTTGGGACAGGGGGCATCGAGCAGTACTTC. Amino acids: CASSVGTGGIEQYF. The rearrangement uses TRBV5-1 and TRBJ2-7; the match to TRBD1 covers 12 bases. There are 14 residues in the CDR3. Germline loops: CDR1 SGHRS, CDR2 YFSETQ. The ends lost 4 bases at V and 6 bases at J; junction bases unmatched: 5.

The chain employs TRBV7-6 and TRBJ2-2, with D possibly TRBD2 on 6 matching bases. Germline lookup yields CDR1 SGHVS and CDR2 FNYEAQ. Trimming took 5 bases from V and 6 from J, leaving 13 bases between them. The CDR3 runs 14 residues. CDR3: CASSPGVSSGELFF. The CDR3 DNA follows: TGTGCCAGCAGCCCGGGGGTTTCGTCCGGGGAGCTGTTTTTT.

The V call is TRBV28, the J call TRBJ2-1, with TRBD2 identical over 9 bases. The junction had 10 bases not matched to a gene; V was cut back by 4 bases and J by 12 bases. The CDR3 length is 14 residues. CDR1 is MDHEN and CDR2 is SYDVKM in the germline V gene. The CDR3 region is CASSSIAGERVQFF. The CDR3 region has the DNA TGTGCCAGCAGTTCGATAGCGGGAGAGAGGGTGCAGTTCTTC.

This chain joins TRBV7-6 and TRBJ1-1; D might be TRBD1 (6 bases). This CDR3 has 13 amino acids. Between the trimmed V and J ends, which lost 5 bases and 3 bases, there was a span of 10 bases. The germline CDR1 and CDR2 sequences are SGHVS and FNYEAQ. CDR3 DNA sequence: TGTGCCAGCAGCCCCGGGACATACACTGAAGCTTTCTTT. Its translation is CASSPGTYTEAFF.

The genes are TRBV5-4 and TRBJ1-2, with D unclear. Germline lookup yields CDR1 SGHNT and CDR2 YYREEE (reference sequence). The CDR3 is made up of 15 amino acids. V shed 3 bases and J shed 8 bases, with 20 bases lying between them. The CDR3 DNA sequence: TGTGCCAGCAGCTCAAATGATAGGGTAGCGGAGGGCTACACCTTC. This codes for CASSSNDRVAEGYTF.

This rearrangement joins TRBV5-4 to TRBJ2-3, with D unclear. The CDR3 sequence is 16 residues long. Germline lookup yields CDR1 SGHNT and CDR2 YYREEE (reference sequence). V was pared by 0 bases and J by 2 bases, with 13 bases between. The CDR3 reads CASSLDASNPTDTQYF. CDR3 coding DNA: TGTGCCAGCAGCTTGGACGCTTCGAACCCCACAGATACGCAGTATTTT.